This T cell receptor (beta chain) was profiled in a study of cytomegalovirus exposure and HLA in healthy donors. Assay: immunoSEQ multiplex PCR; the TCRdb copy retains only in-frame clones and omits some. The sample yields about 70,000 clones, 85% to 95% seen once. This CDR3 has 13 amino acids. From germline, CDR1 is SGHTA and CDR2 FQGTGA. The V and J ends lost 4 bases and 3 bases, in that order; junction bases with no gene match: 0. This clonotype was obtained from a man aged 18 to 35 in good health and CMV-seropositive. This sequence joins TRBV7-3 and TRBJ2-3; 8 nucleotides align to TRBD2. The sample was PBMCs. The chain's CDR3 is CASSSGGTDTQYF. CDR3 bases: TGTGCCAGCAGCTCGGGGGGGACAGATACGCAGTATTTT.